The 24 T cell receptor beta chains below were found in one sample sequenced in a study of blood T cell repertoires in COVID-19. Only in-frame clones appear in the TCRdb table, and some are missing; sequencing was by immunoSEQ multiplex PCR. The repertoire holds over 100,000 clones, with about four fifths as singletons. Sample: peripheral blood. These receptors came from a man aged 55 to 70 with active or convalescent COVID-19.

Notes on this clone: This sample includes further DNA sequences coding for the same CDR3. The V and J genes are TRBV4-3 and TRBJ2-3, with 7 positions matching TRBD1. Germline CDR1 reads LGHNA; CDR2 reads YSLEER. The CDR3 spans 15 residues. The V segment lost 1 base and the J segment 0 bases; nucleotides outside the gene matches: 1. The CDR3 DNA reads TGCGCCAGCAGCCAAGGACAGGGTAGCACAGATACGCAGTATTTT. It encodes CASSQGQGSTDTQYF.

The chain is built from TRBV29-1 and TRBJ2-5; 8 bases align to TRBD1. Per germline, CDR1 SQVTM and CDR2 ANQGSEA. CDR3 length equals 12 residues. CDR3 nucleotide sequence: TGCAGTGTATCAGGGGGCCAGGAGACCCAGTACTTC. It encodes CSVSGGQETQYF.

This clone was detected only a few times. The rearrangement joins TRBV19 to TRBJ2-2; D is perhaps TRBD1 (6 bases). Germline loops: CDR1 LNHDA, CDR2 SQIVND (reference sequence). The CDR3 consists of 15 residues. The ends were cut back, 8 bases at V and 0 bases at J, with 13 bases in the middle. The CDR3 DNA sequence: TGTGCCAGTGAGACAGGAGCCTCGAACACCGGGGAGCTGTTTTTT. It codes for CASETGASNTGELFF.

The genes are TRBV6-5 and TRBJ2-1; 14 nucleotides align to TRBD2. This CDR3 has 15 residues. V lost 6 bases, J lost 10 bases, and 8 bases stayed unmatched. Germline CDR1 and CDR2: MNHEY and SVGAGI. CDR3 DNA sequence: TGTGCCAGCAGCCCCTTGGGACTAGCGGGAGTGGAGCAGTTCTTC. Amino acid sequence: CASSPLGLAGVEQFF.

The chain is built from TRBV10-3 and TRBJ2-5, with D possibly being TRBD1 (6 bases). This CDR3 has 14 amino acids. The V gene's germline CDR1 is ENHRY and CDR2 SYGVKD. V lost 5 bases, J lost 2 bases, and 12 bases lay in between. CDR3 loop: CAISLERGQETQYF. The CDR3 coding sequence is TGTGCCATCAGTTTAGAAAGGGGGCAAGAGACCCAGTACTTC.

This clone came up once. The chain has TRBV5-4 and TRBJ2-1, with D maybe TRBD2 (6 bases). Looked up from germline, CDR1 is SGHNT and CDR2 is YYREEE (reference sequence). This CDR3 has 11 residues. Trimming stripped 5 bases from V and 12 bases from J, with 12 bases between. This CDR3 reads CASSSVGRQFF. The CDR3 DNA sequence: TGTGCCAGCAGTTCCGTCGGGAGGCAGTTCTTC.

This clone was observed once. V is TRBV18 and J is TRBJ2-1, with 9 bases fitting TRBD2. J gave up 8 bases and V 6 bases, and 8 bases lay outside the gene matches. CDR1 is KGHSH and CDR2 is LQKENI in the germline V gene. This CDR3 is built from 14 residues. The CDR3 bases are TGTGCCAGCTCCCTGGGACTAGCAATCCATGAGCAGTTCTTC. As protein: CASSLGLAIHEQFF.

The V and J genes are TRBV7-5 and TRBJ2-3; TRBD1, the table's D call, was not compared with the DNA. TRBV7-5 is a recognized pseudogene. The length of the CDR3 is 13 residues. The CDR3 DNA reads TGTGCCAGAAAGGGGGCTGAGAAAGATACGCAGTATTTT. Protein product: CARKGAEKDTQYF.

The V call is TRBV10-3, the J call TRBJ2-1, with 8 bases that match TRBD2. J lost 7 bases, V lost 4 bases, and 6 bases had no gene match. This CDR3 has 14 amino acids. The germline CDR1 and CDR2 sequences are ENHRY and SYGVKD. The CDR3 sequence is CAISGTSSRNEQFF. CDR3 bases: TGTGCCATCAGTGGGACTAGCTCAAGGAATGAGCAGTTCTTC.

V is TRBV28 and J is TRBJ2-1; D is ambiguous. The CDR3 extends over 13 amino acids. The V gene lost 5 bases and the J gene lost 6 bases, with 11 bases spanning the gap. Germline values: CDR1 MDHEN, CDR2 SYDVKM. DNA for the CDR3: TGTGCCAGCAGTGTTAAGTCCGGCAATGAGCAGTTCTTC. The encoded protein is CASSVKSGNEQFF.

J is TRBJ1-1 and V is TRBV28; D is unclear. Deletions cut 10 bases from V and 2 bases from J, with 14 bases between. CDR3 length: 13 residues. Germline V gene lookup returns CDR1 MDHEN and CDR2 SYDVKM. CDR3 DNA sequence: TGTGCCATTAAGATATCGGGTAACACTGAAGCTTTCTTT. Its protein is CAIKISGNTEAFF.

This clone was seen just once. The chain links TRBV4-3 to TRBJ2-2, with D possibly being TRBD2 (7 bases). Trimming shortened V by 2 bases and J by 5 bases, and 21 bases separated the two germline ends. Germline CDR1 is LGHNA and CDR2 is YSLEER. The CDR3 covers 18 residues. DNA for the CDR3: TGCGCCAGCAGCCAATCCCCCCCTGGGGGGGGGCGAACCGGGGAGCTGTTTTTT. This sequence encodes CASSQSPPGGGRTGELFF.

V usage is TRBV12-3 or TRBV12-4 and J usage is TRBJ1-2; D gene unclear. The ends were cut back, 8 bases at V and 8 bases at J, with 15 bases in the middle. The CDR3 spans 12 residues. CDR3 DNA: TGTGCCAGCCAACTGGGCATCGGCGGCTACACCTTC. Its protein product is CASQLGIGGYTF.

Here the CDR3 reads CASIIDQGAEAFF. The CDR3 bases are TGTGCCAGCATCATAGACCAGGGGGCTGAAGCTTTCTTT. The chain is built from TRBV2 and TRBJ1-1; TRBD1 matches at 7 bases. The CDR3 loop spans 13 amino acids. V was pared by 7 bases and J by 6 bases, with 8 bases of the junction left unmatched. Germline CDR1 reads SNHLY; CDR2 reads FYNNEI.

J is TRBJ2-3 and V is TRBV6-4, with 9 nucleotides matching TRBD2. The V gene end was trimmed by 2 bases and the J gene end by 2 bases; junction bases not matched to a gene: 5. CDR1 and CDR2 (germline): MRHNA, SNTAGT. The CDR3 has 16 residues. The CDR3 protein is CASSDTAGGATDTQYF. The DNA for the CDR3 is TGTGCCAGCAGTGACACAGCGGGAGGTGCCACAGATACGCAGTATTTT.

The gene calls are TRBV2 and TRBJ1-2; no reliable D call. CDR3 size: 14 residues. V was shortened by 2 bases and J by 8 bases, with 15 bases between the two germline ends. From germline, CDR1 is SNHLY and CDR2 FYNNEI. CDR3 nucleotide sequence: TGTGCCAGCAGTGAATTGGTCGGAGGGCTGGGCTACACCTTC. Encoded protein: CASSELVGGLGYTF.

CDR3 loop: CASSLTSGSIETQYF. Written as DNA, the CDR3 is TGTGCCAGCAGTTTGACTAGCGGGAGCATAGAGACCCAGTACTTC. This rearrangement joins TRBV27 to TRBJ2-5, with TRBD2 matching 12 bases. This CDR3 has 15 residues. J gave up 4 bases and V 3 bases, and 3 bases lay outside the gene matches. Looked up from germline, CDR1 is MNHEY and CDR2 is SMNVEV (reference sequence).

In the case of this clone: The identical CDR3 is also encoded by other nucleotide sequences in the sample. This chain uses TRBV5-1 with TRBJ2-2, with TRBD1 identical over 12 bases. The CDR3 is made up of 15 amino acids. V dropped 3 bases and J dropped 7; count of bases not matched to a gene: 4. Per the germline V gene, CDR1 is SGHRS and CDR2 is YFSETQ. The CDR3 DNA is TGCGCCAGCAGCTCGGGACAGGGGGCGATCGGGGAGCTGTTTTTT. Its translation is CASSSGQGAIGELFF.

Of note for this clone: In the same sample, other DNA sequences code for this CDR3. The chain is built from TRBV11-2 and TRBJ2-7, with 8 bases that match TRBD1. The CDR3 is 14 amino acids. The ends lost 3 bases at V and 2 bases at J; junction bases unmatched: 3. The germline CDR1 and CDR2 sequences are SGHAT and FQNNGV. The chain's CDR3 is CASSFGQGPYEQYF. The CDR3, as DNA: TGTGCCAGCAGCTTCGGACAGGGTCCCTACGAGCAGTACTTC.

V is TRBV7-8 and J is TRBJ2-1; 9 bases are shared with TRBD2. CDR3 length: 17 amino acids. The ends lost 2 bases at V and 5 bases at J; junction bases unmatched: 10. Looked up from germline, CDR1 is SGHVS and CDR2 is FQNEAQ. In nucleotides, the CDR3 is TGTGCCAGCAGCTTAAATGCGGGAGGGCCTATCCACAATGAGCAGTTCTTC. As protein: CASSLNAGGPIHNEQFF.

V and J are TRBV25-1 and TRBJ2-5; possible D gene TRBD2, 6 bases. The germline V gene encodes CDR1 MGHDK and CDR2 SYGVNS. The CDR3 runs 14 residues. The V end was cut by 4 bases, the J end by 0 bases, with 9 bases between. For the CDR3, the DNA is TGTGCCAGCAGTGCCCGGGACTACCAAGAGACCCAGTACTTC. As protein: CASSARDYQETQYF.

The chain recombines TRBV18 with TRBJ2-3, with a weak D call TRBD2 (5 bases). The CDR3 runs 13 residues. The V and J ends lost 5 bases and 7 bases respectively, with 13 bases between them. The germline gives CDR1 KGHSH, CDR2 LQKENI. DNA for the CDR3: TGTGCCAGCTCATCATCTTCGGGAAATACGCAGTATTTT. It is translated as CASSSSSGNTQYF. Combining the CDR3 with reference TRBV18 and TRBJ2-3 gives the whole variable domain NAGVMQNPRHLVRRRGQEARLRCSPMKGHSHVYWYRQLPEEGLKFMVYLQKENIIDESGMPKERFSAEFPKEGPSILRIQQVVRGDSAAYFCASSSSSGNTQYFGPGTRLTVL.

The rearrangement uses TRBV6-2 or TRBV6-3 and TRBJ2-2, with 12 bases matching TRBD2. This CDR3 comprises 16 residues. The V and J ends lost 6 bases and 3 bases, in that order; junction bases with no gene match: 5. CDR1 MNHEY and CDR2 SVGEGT come from the germline V gene. CDR3 nucleotide sequence: TGTGCCAGCAGCTCCGGACTAGCGGGATACACCGGGGAGCTGTTTTTT. It is translated as CASSSGLAGYTGELFF.

This chain joins TRBV7-2 and TRBJ1-3; no clear D. Per the germline V gene, CDR1 is SGHTA and CDR2 is FQGNSA. The CDR3 is 15 residues long. The germline V and J ends were trimmed by 8 bases and 1 base, with 15 bases remaining between them. CDR3 protein: CASCPSGDSGNTIYF. CDR3 nucleotides: TGTGCCAGCTGCCCTTCAGGTGATTCTGGAAACACCATATATTTT.